The T cell receptor beta chain under discussion was sequenced for a study of CD8+CD57+ T cells in acquired aplastic anemia. For the study at large: Across the sorted CD4+ and CD8+ cells, DNA amounts averaged roughly 3 ug. In CD4+ cells, healthy donors produced an average of around 10 million reads.

TCR beta VDJ and CDR3 were profiled, and genomic DNA was the template. Via MiXCR, TCRdb re-called the reads, giving one row per CDR3 protein. This sample has about 150,000 distinct CDR3 sequences, with less than 45% found just once. The CDR3 runs 13 residues. From germline, CDR1 is LNHDA and CDR2 SQIVND (reference sequence). V gave up 5 bases and J gave up 4 bases, with 6 bases separating them. To note about this clonotype: Its matching antigen is unknown.

Findings and caveats of the study: Common to patients and controls were approximately 30 CD8+ CDR3 sequences. CD8+ Simpson's diversity in patients was not significantly different from that in controls.

The sequencing input was sorted CD4+, CD8+, or CD8+CD57+ T cells (not recorded which) from PBMCs. The chain links TRBV19 to TRBJ2-6, with unresolved D. This TCR derives from a human donor in good health, serving as a control. CDR3 nucleotide sequence: TGTGCCAGTAGTTCTACAGGGGCCAACGTCCTGACTTTC. Protein: CASSSTGANVLTF.